One sample yielded the 9 T cell receptor beta chains listed below, sequenced in a study of T cells after yellow fever vaccination. MiXCR, applied by TCRdb to the 5' RACE reads, yields one record per CDR3 protein. The sample records 620,000 or so distinct CDR3 sequences, 10% to 15% being singletons. Material: PBMCs, obtained on the day of the yellow fever booster vaccination. These receptors originate from a man aged 25 to 40 who received the YFV17D yellow fever vaccine.

The chain recombines TRBV20-1 with TRBJ1-2, with D hard to call. The V end lost 4 bases, the J end lost 0 bases, and 6 bases lay between the germline ends. The V gene's germline CDR1 is DFQATT and CDR2 SNEGSKA (reference sequence). The CDR3 runs 12 residues. CDR3 amino acids: CSATPSNYGYTF. In DNA, the CDR3 is TGCAGTGCTACACCTTCTAACTATGGCTACACCTTC.

This chain joins TRBV11-2 and TRBJ2-1, with 12 nucleotides matching TRBD2. Germline-derived CDR1 and CDR2 are SGHAT and FQNNGV. The CDR3 totals 19 residues. V shed 3 bases, J shed 0 bases, and the junction held 9 bases outside the gene matches. The CDR3 nucleotides read TGTGCCAGCAGCTTTTCTAGCGGGAGGGCCAAGGGCTCCTACAATGAGCAGTTCTTC. Its protein is CASSFSSGRAKGSYNEQFF. The variable domain in full, with the rest retrieved from reference TRBV11-2 and TRBJ2-1, is EAGVAQSPRYKIIEKRQSVAFWCNPISGHATLYWYQQILGQGPKLLIQFQNNGVVDDSQLPKDRFSAERLKGVDSTLKIQPAKLEDSAVYLCASSFSSGRAKGSYNEQFFGPGTRLTVL.

The rearrangement uses TRBV5-1 and TRBJ2-7; D is unclear. This CDR3 spans 14 amino acids. Trimming removed 0 bases at V and 6 bases at J, with 13 bases between. The germline V gene encodes CDR1 SGHRS and CDR2 YFSETQ. The CDR3 here is CASSLGETLFEQYF. The CDR3 nucleotides are TGCGCCAGCAGCTTGGGCGAGACACTCTTCGAGCAGTACTTC. Drawing the rest from reference TRBV5-1 and TRBJ2-7, the complete variable domain is KAGVTQTPRYLIKTRGQQVTLSCSPISGHRSVSWYQQTPGQGLQFLFEYFSETQRNKGNFPGRFSGRQFSNSRSEMNVSTLELGDSALYLCASSLGETLFEQYFGPGTRLTVT.

There are a few counts of this clonotype. This rearrangement joins TRBV6-1 to TRBJ2-2; 10 bases align to TRBD2. The CDR3 length is 16 residues. Germline CDR1 and CDR2: MNHNS and SASEGT. V lost 4 bases to trimming and J lost 3 bases; unmatched junction nucleotides: 5. The chain's CDR3 is CASSVGLAEHTGELFF. The DNA for the CDR3 is TGTGCCAGCAGTGTTGGACTAGCGGAGCACACCGGGGAGCTGTTTTTT.

This clonotype was seen only a few times. J is TRBJ2-1 and V is TRBV7-2, with D possibly being TRBD1 or TRBD2 (5 bases each). There are 16 residues in the CDR3. CDR1 and CDR2 from the germline V gene are SGHTA and FQGNSA. V dropped 6 bases and J dropped 4 bases, with 19 bases sitting between them. The CDR3 region is CASSFGTIVTYNEQFF. In DNA form, the CDR3 reads TGTGCCAGCAGTTTCGGGACCATTGTCACTTACAATGAGCAGTTCTTC.

This clonotype turned up a few times. This rearrangement joins TRBV5-5 to TRBJ2-3; 10 positions agree with TRBD2. The CDR3 covers 16 residues. Trimming took 0 bases from V and 4 from J; bases not matched to a gene: 5. From germline, CDR1 is SGHKS and CDR2 YYEKEE (reference sequence). The CDR3 nucleotides read TGTGCCAGCAGCTTGGAGGCTAGCGGGAGATCAGATACGCAGTATTTT. Protein sequence: CASSLEASGRSDTQYF. Full variable domain (outside the CDR3, taken from reference TRBV5-5 and TRBJ2-3): DAGVTQSPTHLIKTRGQQVTLRCSPISGHKSVSWYQQVLGQGPQFIFQYYEKEERGRGNFPDRFSARQFPNYSSELNVNALLLGDSALYLCASSLEASGRSDTQYFGPGTRLTVL.

The DNA of the CDR3 is TGTGCCAGCCTTCCGGGACCCATGTCCTACAATGAGCAGTTCTTC. It translates to CASLPGPMSYNEQFF. V and J are TRBV6-1 and TRBJ2-1; D is possibly TRBD1 or TRBD2 (5 bases each). This CDR3 region has 15 residues. CDR1 MNHNS and CDR2 SASEGT come from the germline V gene. The ends were cut back, 8 bases at V and 1 base at J, with 15 bases in the middle.

Only a few counts were recorded for this clonotype. V usage is TRBV5-1 and J usage is TRBJ2-1; 8 bases are shared with TRBD2. The CDR3 is 16 residues long. Germline loops: CDR1 SGHRS, CDR2 YFSETQ. V gave up 0 bases and J gave up 5 bases; unmatched junction bases: 7. CDR3 protein: CASSLGGTRINNEQFF. Here the CDR3 DNA reads TGCGCCAGCAGCTTGGGGGGGACTAGGATTAACAATGAGCAGTTCTTC.

This chain uses TRBV11-2 with TRBJ2-5, with D possibly being TRBD2 (5 bases). CDR3 length: 13 amino acids. Trimming cost V 0 bases and J 7 bases, with 9 bases left between them. In germline, CDR1 is SGHAT, CDR2 FQNNGV. The CDR3: CASSLDPGGTQYF. Here the CDR3 DNA reads TGTGCCAGCAGCTTAGATCCCGGAGGGACCCAGTACTTC.